These 6 T cell receptor beta chains were all obtained from the same sample, sequenced in a study of blood T cell repertoires in COVID-19. TCRdb's copy holds only in-frame clones and misses some; the assay was immunoSEQ multiplex PCR. The sample holds tens of thousands of clones; roughly 87% are singletons and the top ten take 7.5% to 9%. The sample comprised peripheral blood. These receptors were obtained from a man between 50 and 59 years old with active COVID-19.

The CDR3 region has the DNA TGCGCCAGCAGCTCCCCGGGCGGGGGGGGCCCCGGGGAGCTGTTTTTT. This codes for CASSSPGGGGPGELFF. The chain uses TRBV5-1 and TRBJ2-2, with TRBD2 identical over 9 bases. CDR1 and CDR2 (germline): SGHRS, YFSETQ. CDR3 size: 16 residues. Trimming removed 3 bases from V and 6 bases from J; junction bases left unmatched: 9. Complete variable domain (other parts from reference TRBV5-1 and TRBJ2-2): KAGVTQTPRYLIKTRGQQVTLSCSPISGHRSVSWYQQTPGQGLQFLFEYFSETQRNKGNFPGRFSGRQFSNSRSEMNVSTLELGDSALYLCASSSPGGGGPGELFFGEGSRLTVL.

This chain connects TRBV18 to TRBJ1-5; no definite D call. The germline gives CDR1 KGHSH, CDR2 LQKENI. The V end lost 2 bases, the J end lost 4 bases, and 6 bases lay between the germline ends. The CDR3 covers 13 residues. The CDR3 loop is CASSPERNQPQHF. Written as DNA, the CDR3 is TGTGCCAGCTCACCAGAGCGTAATCAGCCCCAGCATTTT. Using reference TRBV18 and TRBJ1-5 for the parts outside the CDR3, the full variable domain is NAGVMQNPRHLVRRRGQEARLRCSPMKGHSHVYWYRQLPEEGLKFMVYLQKENIIDESGMPKERFSAEFPKEGPSILRIQQVVRGDSAAYFCASSPERNQPQHFGDGTRLSIL.

The J gene is TRBJ2-2, the V gene TRBV5-8, with D possibly TRBD1 on 6 matching bases. V was trimmed by 4 bases and J by 4 bases, leaving 26 bases between them. The CDR3 runs to 19 residues. Per germline, CDR1 SGHTS and CDR2 YDEGEE. CDR3 region: CASSVGRGTGKMSTGELFF. The CDR3, as DNA: TGTGCCAGCAGCGTTGGACGAGGAACAGGGAAGATGAGCACCGGGGAGCTGTTTTTT.

J is TRBJ2-1 and V is TRBV6-6, with TRBD2 matching 9 bases. Germline V gene data show CDR1 as MNHNY and CDR2 as SVGAGI (reference sequence). V gave up 5 bases and J gave up 6 bases; unmatched junction bases: 5. This CDR3 comprises 14 residues. The CDR3 coding sequence is TGTGCCAGCAGTCTTGGGACTAGCCGCAATGAGCAGTTCTTC. Encoded protein: CASSLGTSRNEQFF.

The V gene is TRBV5-8, the J gene TRBJ2-3; 9 bases fit TRBD2. CDR1 SGHTS and CDR2 YDEGEE come from the germline V gene. The CDR3 is 19 amino acids. The V and J ends lost 2 bases and 0 bases, in that order; junction bases with no gene match: 13. Here the CDR3 reads CASSFFSGGRWGSTDTQYF. For the CDR3, the DNA is TGTGCCAGCAGCTTCTTTAGCGGGGGAAGGTGGGGGAGCACAGATACGCAGTATTTT. The full variable domain, completed using reference TRBV5-8 and TRBJ2-3, is EAGVTQSPTHLIKTRGQQATLRCSPISGHTSVYWYQQALGLGLQFLLWYDEGEERNRGNFPPRFSGRQFPNYSSELNVNALELEDSALYLCASSFFSGGRWGSTDTQYFGPGTRLTVL.

The rearrangement uses TRBV3-1 (or the pseudogene TRBV3-2) and TRBJ1-3, with D uncertain. The germline CDR1 and CDR2 sequences are LGHDT and YNNKEL (reference sequence). Between the trimmed V and J ends, which lost 2 bases and 3 bases, there was a span of 8 bases. The CDR3 runs 14 residues. The CDR3 sequence: CASSQIGGGNTIYF. CDR3 nucleotides: TGTGCCAGCAGCCAAATCGGTGGTGGAAACACCATATATTTT.